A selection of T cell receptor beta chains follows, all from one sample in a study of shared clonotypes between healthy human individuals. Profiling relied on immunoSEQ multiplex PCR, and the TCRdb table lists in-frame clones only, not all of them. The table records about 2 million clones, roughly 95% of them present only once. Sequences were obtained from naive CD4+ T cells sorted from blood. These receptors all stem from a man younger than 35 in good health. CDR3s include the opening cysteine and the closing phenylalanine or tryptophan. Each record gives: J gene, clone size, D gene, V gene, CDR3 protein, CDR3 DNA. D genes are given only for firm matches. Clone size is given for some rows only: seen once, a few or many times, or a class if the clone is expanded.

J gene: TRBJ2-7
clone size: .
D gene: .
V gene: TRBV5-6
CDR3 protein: CASSARLYEQYF
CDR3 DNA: TGTGCCAGCAGCGCCCGGCTATACGAGCAGTACTTC

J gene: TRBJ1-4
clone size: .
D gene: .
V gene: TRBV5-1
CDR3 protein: CASSRTRSGNEKLFF
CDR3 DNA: TGCGCCAGCAGCAGGACAAGATCTGGTAATGAAAAACTGTTTTTT

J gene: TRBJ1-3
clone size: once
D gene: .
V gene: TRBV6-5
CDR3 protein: CASSSPNGNTIYF
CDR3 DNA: TGTGCCAGCAGTTCTCCAAATGGAAACACCATATATTTT

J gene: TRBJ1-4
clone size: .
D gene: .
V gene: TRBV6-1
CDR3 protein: CASSPSSLSGEKLFF
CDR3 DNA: TGTGCCAGCAGCCCCTCGTCGCTTTCAGGCGAAAAACTGTTTTTT

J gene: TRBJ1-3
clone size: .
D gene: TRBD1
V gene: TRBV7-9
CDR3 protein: CASSLASGGLTGNTIYF
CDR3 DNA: TGTGCCAGCAGCTTAGCCTCAGGGGGCCTGACTGGAAACACCATATATTTT

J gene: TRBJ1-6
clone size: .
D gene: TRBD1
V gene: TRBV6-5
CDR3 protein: CASSLGTGANSPLHF
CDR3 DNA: TGTGCCAGCAGTCTCGGGACAGGCGCTAATTCACCCCTCCACTTT

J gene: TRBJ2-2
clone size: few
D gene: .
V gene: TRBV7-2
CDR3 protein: CASSPGPYATGELFF
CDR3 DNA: TGTGCCAGCAGCCCCGGGCCCTATGCTACCGGGGAGCTGTTTTTT

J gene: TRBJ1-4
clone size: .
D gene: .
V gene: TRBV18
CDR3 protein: CASSLGQTEKLFF
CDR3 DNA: TGTGCCAGCTCACTTGGGCAGACCGAAAAACTGTTTTTT

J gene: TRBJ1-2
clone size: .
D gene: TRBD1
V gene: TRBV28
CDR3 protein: CASSSPGTAYGYTF
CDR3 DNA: TGTGCCAGCAGTTCCCCCGGGACAGCGTATGGCTACACCTTC

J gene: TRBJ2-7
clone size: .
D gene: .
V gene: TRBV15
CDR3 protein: CATSRGVLLYEQYF
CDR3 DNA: TGTGCCACCAGCAGAGGAGTCCTACTTTACGAGCAGTACTTC

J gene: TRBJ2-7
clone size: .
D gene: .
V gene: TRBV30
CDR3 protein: CACRGEGEQYF
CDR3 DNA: TGTGCCTGTAGGGGGGAGGGCGAGCAGTACTTC

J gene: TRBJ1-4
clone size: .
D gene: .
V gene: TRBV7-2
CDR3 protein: CASSLMLQGEANEKLFF
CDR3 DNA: TGTGCCAGCAGCTTGATGCTCCAGGGCGAGGCTAATGAAAAACTGTTTTTT